The 21 T cell receptor beta chains in this list originate from one sample, sequenced in a study of blood T cell repertoires in COVID-19. The assay was immunoSEQ multiplex PCR, and TCRdb's table has in-frame clones only and misses some. The table shows roughly 200,000 clones, with roughly 73% occurring only once. Material for sequencing was peripheral blood. These receptors were collected from a woman older than 75 with active or convalescent COVID-19.

The chain employs TRBV2 and TRBJ1-2; TRBD1 matches at 9 bases. Trimming removed 7 bases from V and 5 bases from J; junction bases left unmatched: 8. Germline CDR1 and CDR2: SNHLY and FYNNEI. This CDR3 comprises 14 residues. This chain's CDR3 is CASNQGDRAYGYTF. The CDR3 region has the DNA TGTGCCAGCAACCAGGGGGACAGGGCTTATGGCTACACCTTC.

This clone was observed a few times. This chain links TRBV5-1 with TRBJ1-2; D uncertain. This CDR3 spans 14 amino acids. Looked up from germline, CDR1 is SGHRS and CDR2 is YFSETQ. Trimming removed 1 base from V and 2 bases from J, with 9 bases in between. CDR3 sequence: CASSLLPENYGYTF. The DNA for the CDR3 is TGCGCCAGCAGCTTGCTCCCGGAGAACTATGGCTACACCTTC.

The V and J genes are TRBV28 and TRBJ1-6; D gene uncertain. Germline assignment: CDR1 MDHEN and CDR2 SYDVKM. V was clipped by 5 bases and J by 9 bases, with 14 bases between them. The CDR3 runs to 14 residues. CDR3 DNA sequence: TGTGCCAGCAGTGCGTTTGGAGTTATTTCACCCCTCCACTTT. Translated, it gives CASSAFGVISPLHF. Full variable domain (missing parts from reference TRBV28 and TRBJ1-6): DVKVTQSSRYLVKRTGEKVFLECVQDMDHENMFWYRQDPGLGLRLIYFSYDVKMKEKGDIPEGYSVSREKKERFSLILESASTNQTSMYLCASSAFGVISPLHFGNGTRLTVT.

The chain links TRBV3-1 (or the pseudogene TRBV3-2) to TRBJ2-7, with a weak D call TRBD1 (9 bases). The V and J ends lost 4 bases and 3 bases respectively, with 19 bases between them. Germline assignment: CDR1 LGHDT and CDR2 YNNKEL (reference sequence). The CDR3 is made up of 16 amino acids. CDR3 in DNA: TGTGCCAGCAGCCCCCGCGGGGGGACAGGGATCTACGAGCAGTACTTC. Translation gives CASSPRGGTGIYEQYF.

V and J are TRBV30 and TRBJ1-2, with TRBD1 as a possible D gene (5 bases). The CDR3 sequence is 14 residues long. V was clipped by 0 bases and J by 6 bases, with 14 bases between them. In germline, CDR1 is GTSNPN, CDR2 SVGIG (reference sequence). This CDR3 reads CAWSVPGPGHGYTF. CDR3 nucleotides: TGTGCCTGGAGTGTTCCGGGCCCAGGGCATGGCTACACCTTC.

The rearrangement joins TRBV5-6 to TRBJ2-5, with D hard to call. The CDR3 has 12 residues. Germline V gives CDR1 SGHDT, CDR2 YYEEEE. The V and J ends lost 5 bases and 1 base respectively, with 6 bases between them. CDR3 DNA sequence: TGTGCCAGCAGGAGAATCCAAGAGACCCAGTACTTC. Translated, it gives CASRRIQETQYF.

The chain carries TRBV4-2 and TRBJ1-4; 7 bases fit TRBD1. Germline V gives CDR1 LGHNA, CDR2 YNFKEQ. J was trimmed by 4 bases and V by 7 bases; bases with no gene match: 18. The CDR3 sequence is 18 residues long. The CDR3 is CASTKEPRGIIVNEKLFF. DNA of the CDR3: TGTGCCAGCACTAAAGAGCCCAGGGGGATCATCGTTAATGAAAAACTGTTTTTT.

This clone was recorded many times. CDR3 in amino acids: CAISGFQGAQPQHF. DNA for the CDR3: TGTGCCATCAGTGGCTTTCAGGGGGCTCAGCCCCAGCATTTT. The rearrangement joins TRBV10-3 to TRBJ1-5; TRBD1 matches at 8 bases. The CDR3 is 14 amino acids. Germline CDR1 ENHRY, CDR2 SYGVKD. The V gene end was trimmed by 4 bases and the J gene end by 6 bases; junction bases not matched to a gene: 5.

The chain has TRBV5-1 and TRBJ2-2; unclear D gene. Per the germline V gene, CDR1 is SGHRS and CDR2 is YFSETQ. V lost 4 bases and J lost 4, with 11 bases in between. The CDR3 runs to 14 residues. In nucleotides, the CDR3 is TGCGCCAGCAGCCCCCCGGTGAGCACCGGGGAGCTGTTTTTT. As protein: CASSPPVSTGELFF. The whole variable domain, remainder taken from reference TRBV5-1 and TRBJ2-2, is KAGVTQTPRYLIKTRGQQVTLSCSPISGHRSVSWYQQTPGQGLQFLFEYFSETQRNKGNFPGRFSGRQFSNSRSEMNVSTLELGDSALYLCASSPPVSTGELFFGEGSRLTVL.

The V call is TRBV19, the J call TRBJ1-5; D not certain. Germline CDR1 and CDR2: LNHDA and SQIVND (reference sequence). V was pared by 3 bases and J by 7 bases, with 13 bases between. This CDR3 contains 14 residues. CDR3 amino acids: CASSMNPGVQPQHF. Here the CDR3 DNA reads TGTGCCAGTAGTATGAATCCCGGGGTCCAGCCCCAGCATTTT.

In its sample, this clone was seen once. The rearrangement joins TRBV5-1 to TRBJ2-1, with 9 bases aligning to TRBD2. Germline V gene data show CDR1 as SGHRS and CDR2 as YFSETQ. The J segment lost 4 bases and the V segment lost 3 bases, leaving 5 bases of the junction unmatched. The CDR3 has 15 amino acids. CDR3 sequence (DNA): TGCGCCAGCAGCTCGGCGGGGGGGAAGTACAATGAGCAGTTCTTC. It specifies CASSSAGGKYNEQFF.

This chain links TRBV7-9 with TRBJ1-4; TRBD1 might be the D (6 bases). The CDR3 is made up of 16 amino acids. Germline lookup yields CDR1 SEHNR and CDR2 FQNEAQ (reference sequence). Trimming cost V 1 base and J 5 bases, with 14 bases left between them. CDR3 amino acids: CASSLGNRERNEKLFF. CDR3 sequence (DNA): TGTGCCAGCAGCTTAGGCAACAGGGAAAGGAATGAAAAACTGTTTTTT. The full variable domain, rest sourced from reference TRBV7-9 and TRBJ1-4, is DTGVSQNPRHKITKRGQNVTFRCDPISEHNRLYWYRQTLGQGPEFLTYFQNEAQLEKSRLLSDRFSAERPKGSFSTLEIQRTEQGDSAMYLCASSLGNRERNEKLFFGSGTQLSVL.

The rearrangement links TRBV28 to TRBJ2-3, with 7 bases aligning to TRBD1. Germline V gives CDR1 MDHEN, CDR2 SYDVKM. After removal of 10 bases from V and 1 base from J, the junction contained 5 bases not matched to a gene. This CDR3 is built from 13 residues. CDR3 coding DNA: TGTGCCACCAGGGACAGCCGCACAGATACGCAGTATTTT. It yields the protein CATRDSRTDTQYF.

This rearrangement joins TRBV7-2 to TRBJ1-1; 8 nucleotides line up with TRBD1. Looked up from germline, CDR1 is SGHTA and CDR2 is FQGNSA. Trimming removed 5 bases from V and 5 bases from J; junction bases left unmatched: 4. The CDR3 consists of 13 residues. The CDR3 is CASSLDRETEAFF. CDR3 nucleotides: TGTGCCAGCAGCCTGGACAGGGAGACTGAAGCTTTCTTT.

The rearrangement joins TRBV6-5 to TRBJ2-5; the D gene is possibly TRBD2 (6 bases). This CDR3 spans 12 amino acids. Germline values: CDR1 MNHEY, CDR2 SVGAGI. The V end lost 8 bases, the J end lost 5 bases, and 12 bases lay between the germline ends. The CDR3 DNA reads as TGTGCCAGCCGGGATGCGGGGGAGACCCAGTACTTC. It encodes CASRDAGETQYF.

This sequence joins TRBV13 and TRBJ2-3; no clear D gene. The CDR3 runs to 13 residues. Germline values: CDR1 PRHDT, CDR2 FYEKMQ (reference sequence). The germline V and J ends were trimmed by 5 bases and 1 base, with 7 bases remaining between them. Written as DNA, the CDR3 is TGTGCCAGCAGCCCCCGAGGCACAGATACGCAGTATTTT. This gives the protein CASSPRGTDTQYF.

The chain is built from TRBV7-2 and TRBJ1-3; no clear D gene. The CDR3 has 13 residues. Trimming took 8 bases from V and 4 from J, leaving 12 bases between them. Per germline, CDR1 SGHTA and CDR2 FQGNSA. The CDR3 protein is CASSQVQGNTIYF. The CDR3 DNA follows: TGTGCCAGCTCTCAGGTGCAAGGAAACACCATATATTTT.

The table lists this clone with a few counts. The chain combines TRBV6-2 or TRBV6-3 with TRBJ2-1; 11 nucleotides align to TRBD2. There are 15 residues in the CDR3. The germline CDR1 and CDR2 sequences are MNHEY and SVGEGT. The V and J ends lost 4 bases and 8 bases, in that order; junction bases with no gene match: 7. The CDR3 DNA reads TGTGCCAGCAGTTTCCGGACTAGCGGGCTCGATGAGCAGTTCTTC. Protein sequence: CASSFRTSGLDEQFF.

This chain joins TRBV5-5 and TRBJ2-1, with a weak D call TRBD2 (5 bases). The V gene's germline CDR1 is SGHKS and CDR2 YYEKEE (reference sequence). The V and J ends lost 4 bases and 1 base respectively, with 12 bases between them. CDR3 length equals 15 residues. The CDR3 spells CASSRGEWSYNEQFF. Here the CDR3 DNA reads TGTGCCAGCAGCCGGGGAGAGTGGTCCTACAATGAGCAGTTCTTC.

This clone was seen a few times. CDR3 sequence: CASSPDSNQPQHF. As DNA, the CDR3 is TGTGCCAGTAGTCCAGACTCGAATCAGCCCCAGCATTTT. The V gene is TRBV19, the J gene TRBJ1-5; no firm D call. The ends were cut back, 5 bases at V and 4 bases at J, with 9 bases in the middle. This CDR3 has 13 amino acids. From germline, CDR1 is LNHDA and CDR2 SQIVND (reference sequence).

The chain recombines TRBV29-1 with TRBJ2-7, with TRBD1 identical over 8 bases. The V gene end was trimmed by 7 bases and the J gene end by 6 bases; junction bases not matched to a gene: 8. The CDR3 runs to 12 residues. Germline values: CDR1 SQVTM, CDR2 ANQGSEA. CDR3 coding DNA: TGCAGCGCGGGACAGGTAGGTGGCGAGCAGTACTTC. Amino acid sequence: CSAGQVGGEQYF.